This TCR beta chain derives from a study of blood T cells in healthy people across ages. Healthy Caucasian individuals from Russia aged about 6 to 100 were enrolled as donors. Staff drew about 10 milliliters of peripheral blood from each donor. Per-sample yields of isolated PBMCs were at least 6 million. There were at least 6 micrograms of total RNA extracted from every sample. The authors ran a second PCR of roughly 6 to 12 cycles using a sample-barcoded 5' primer and a J-beta primer mix. MiXCR, applied by TCRdb to the 5' RACE reads, yields one record per CDR3 protein. The sample consists of about 750,000 distinct CDR3 sequences, less than 70% of them appearing once. Per germline, CDR1 SNHLY and CDR2 FYNNEI. Trimming cost V 8 bases and J 2 bases; bases outside gene matches: 8. This CDR3 has 14 residues.

Sequenced sample: blood. The receptor's source is a man of 80 years or more in good health. V and J are TRBV2 and TRBJ2-5; 7 nucleotides line up with TRBD1. The CDR3 spells CASDRQGPQETQYF. The CDR3 coding sequence is TGTGCCAGCGATCGACAGGGACCTCAAGAGACCCAGTACTTC.